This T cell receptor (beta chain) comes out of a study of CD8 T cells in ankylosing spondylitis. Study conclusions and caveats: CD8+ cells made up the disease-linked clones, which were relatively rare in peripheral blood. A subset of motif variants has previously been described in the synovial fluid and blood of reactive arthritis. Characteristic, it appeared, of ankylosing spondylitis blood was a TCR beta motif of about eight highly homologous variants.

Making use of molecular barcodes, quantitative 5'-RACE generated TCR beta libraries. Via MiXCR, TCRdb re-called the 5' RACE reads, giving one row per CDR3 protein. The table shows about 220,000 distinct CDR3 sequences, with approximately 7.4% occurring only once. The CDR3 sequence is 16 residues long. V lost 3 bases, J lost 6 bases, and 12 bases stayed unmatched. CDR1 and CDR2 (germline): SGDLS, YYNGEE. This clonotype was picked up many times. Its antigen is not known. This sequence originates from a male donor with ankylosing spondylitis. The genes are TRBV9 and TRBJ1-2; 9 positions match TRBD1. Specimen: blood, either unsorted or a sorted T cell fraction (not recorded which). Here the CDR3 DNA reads TGTGCCAGCAGCGCAGACGGGACAGGGTGGGCTCATGGCTACACCTTC. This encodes CASSADGTGWAHGYTF.